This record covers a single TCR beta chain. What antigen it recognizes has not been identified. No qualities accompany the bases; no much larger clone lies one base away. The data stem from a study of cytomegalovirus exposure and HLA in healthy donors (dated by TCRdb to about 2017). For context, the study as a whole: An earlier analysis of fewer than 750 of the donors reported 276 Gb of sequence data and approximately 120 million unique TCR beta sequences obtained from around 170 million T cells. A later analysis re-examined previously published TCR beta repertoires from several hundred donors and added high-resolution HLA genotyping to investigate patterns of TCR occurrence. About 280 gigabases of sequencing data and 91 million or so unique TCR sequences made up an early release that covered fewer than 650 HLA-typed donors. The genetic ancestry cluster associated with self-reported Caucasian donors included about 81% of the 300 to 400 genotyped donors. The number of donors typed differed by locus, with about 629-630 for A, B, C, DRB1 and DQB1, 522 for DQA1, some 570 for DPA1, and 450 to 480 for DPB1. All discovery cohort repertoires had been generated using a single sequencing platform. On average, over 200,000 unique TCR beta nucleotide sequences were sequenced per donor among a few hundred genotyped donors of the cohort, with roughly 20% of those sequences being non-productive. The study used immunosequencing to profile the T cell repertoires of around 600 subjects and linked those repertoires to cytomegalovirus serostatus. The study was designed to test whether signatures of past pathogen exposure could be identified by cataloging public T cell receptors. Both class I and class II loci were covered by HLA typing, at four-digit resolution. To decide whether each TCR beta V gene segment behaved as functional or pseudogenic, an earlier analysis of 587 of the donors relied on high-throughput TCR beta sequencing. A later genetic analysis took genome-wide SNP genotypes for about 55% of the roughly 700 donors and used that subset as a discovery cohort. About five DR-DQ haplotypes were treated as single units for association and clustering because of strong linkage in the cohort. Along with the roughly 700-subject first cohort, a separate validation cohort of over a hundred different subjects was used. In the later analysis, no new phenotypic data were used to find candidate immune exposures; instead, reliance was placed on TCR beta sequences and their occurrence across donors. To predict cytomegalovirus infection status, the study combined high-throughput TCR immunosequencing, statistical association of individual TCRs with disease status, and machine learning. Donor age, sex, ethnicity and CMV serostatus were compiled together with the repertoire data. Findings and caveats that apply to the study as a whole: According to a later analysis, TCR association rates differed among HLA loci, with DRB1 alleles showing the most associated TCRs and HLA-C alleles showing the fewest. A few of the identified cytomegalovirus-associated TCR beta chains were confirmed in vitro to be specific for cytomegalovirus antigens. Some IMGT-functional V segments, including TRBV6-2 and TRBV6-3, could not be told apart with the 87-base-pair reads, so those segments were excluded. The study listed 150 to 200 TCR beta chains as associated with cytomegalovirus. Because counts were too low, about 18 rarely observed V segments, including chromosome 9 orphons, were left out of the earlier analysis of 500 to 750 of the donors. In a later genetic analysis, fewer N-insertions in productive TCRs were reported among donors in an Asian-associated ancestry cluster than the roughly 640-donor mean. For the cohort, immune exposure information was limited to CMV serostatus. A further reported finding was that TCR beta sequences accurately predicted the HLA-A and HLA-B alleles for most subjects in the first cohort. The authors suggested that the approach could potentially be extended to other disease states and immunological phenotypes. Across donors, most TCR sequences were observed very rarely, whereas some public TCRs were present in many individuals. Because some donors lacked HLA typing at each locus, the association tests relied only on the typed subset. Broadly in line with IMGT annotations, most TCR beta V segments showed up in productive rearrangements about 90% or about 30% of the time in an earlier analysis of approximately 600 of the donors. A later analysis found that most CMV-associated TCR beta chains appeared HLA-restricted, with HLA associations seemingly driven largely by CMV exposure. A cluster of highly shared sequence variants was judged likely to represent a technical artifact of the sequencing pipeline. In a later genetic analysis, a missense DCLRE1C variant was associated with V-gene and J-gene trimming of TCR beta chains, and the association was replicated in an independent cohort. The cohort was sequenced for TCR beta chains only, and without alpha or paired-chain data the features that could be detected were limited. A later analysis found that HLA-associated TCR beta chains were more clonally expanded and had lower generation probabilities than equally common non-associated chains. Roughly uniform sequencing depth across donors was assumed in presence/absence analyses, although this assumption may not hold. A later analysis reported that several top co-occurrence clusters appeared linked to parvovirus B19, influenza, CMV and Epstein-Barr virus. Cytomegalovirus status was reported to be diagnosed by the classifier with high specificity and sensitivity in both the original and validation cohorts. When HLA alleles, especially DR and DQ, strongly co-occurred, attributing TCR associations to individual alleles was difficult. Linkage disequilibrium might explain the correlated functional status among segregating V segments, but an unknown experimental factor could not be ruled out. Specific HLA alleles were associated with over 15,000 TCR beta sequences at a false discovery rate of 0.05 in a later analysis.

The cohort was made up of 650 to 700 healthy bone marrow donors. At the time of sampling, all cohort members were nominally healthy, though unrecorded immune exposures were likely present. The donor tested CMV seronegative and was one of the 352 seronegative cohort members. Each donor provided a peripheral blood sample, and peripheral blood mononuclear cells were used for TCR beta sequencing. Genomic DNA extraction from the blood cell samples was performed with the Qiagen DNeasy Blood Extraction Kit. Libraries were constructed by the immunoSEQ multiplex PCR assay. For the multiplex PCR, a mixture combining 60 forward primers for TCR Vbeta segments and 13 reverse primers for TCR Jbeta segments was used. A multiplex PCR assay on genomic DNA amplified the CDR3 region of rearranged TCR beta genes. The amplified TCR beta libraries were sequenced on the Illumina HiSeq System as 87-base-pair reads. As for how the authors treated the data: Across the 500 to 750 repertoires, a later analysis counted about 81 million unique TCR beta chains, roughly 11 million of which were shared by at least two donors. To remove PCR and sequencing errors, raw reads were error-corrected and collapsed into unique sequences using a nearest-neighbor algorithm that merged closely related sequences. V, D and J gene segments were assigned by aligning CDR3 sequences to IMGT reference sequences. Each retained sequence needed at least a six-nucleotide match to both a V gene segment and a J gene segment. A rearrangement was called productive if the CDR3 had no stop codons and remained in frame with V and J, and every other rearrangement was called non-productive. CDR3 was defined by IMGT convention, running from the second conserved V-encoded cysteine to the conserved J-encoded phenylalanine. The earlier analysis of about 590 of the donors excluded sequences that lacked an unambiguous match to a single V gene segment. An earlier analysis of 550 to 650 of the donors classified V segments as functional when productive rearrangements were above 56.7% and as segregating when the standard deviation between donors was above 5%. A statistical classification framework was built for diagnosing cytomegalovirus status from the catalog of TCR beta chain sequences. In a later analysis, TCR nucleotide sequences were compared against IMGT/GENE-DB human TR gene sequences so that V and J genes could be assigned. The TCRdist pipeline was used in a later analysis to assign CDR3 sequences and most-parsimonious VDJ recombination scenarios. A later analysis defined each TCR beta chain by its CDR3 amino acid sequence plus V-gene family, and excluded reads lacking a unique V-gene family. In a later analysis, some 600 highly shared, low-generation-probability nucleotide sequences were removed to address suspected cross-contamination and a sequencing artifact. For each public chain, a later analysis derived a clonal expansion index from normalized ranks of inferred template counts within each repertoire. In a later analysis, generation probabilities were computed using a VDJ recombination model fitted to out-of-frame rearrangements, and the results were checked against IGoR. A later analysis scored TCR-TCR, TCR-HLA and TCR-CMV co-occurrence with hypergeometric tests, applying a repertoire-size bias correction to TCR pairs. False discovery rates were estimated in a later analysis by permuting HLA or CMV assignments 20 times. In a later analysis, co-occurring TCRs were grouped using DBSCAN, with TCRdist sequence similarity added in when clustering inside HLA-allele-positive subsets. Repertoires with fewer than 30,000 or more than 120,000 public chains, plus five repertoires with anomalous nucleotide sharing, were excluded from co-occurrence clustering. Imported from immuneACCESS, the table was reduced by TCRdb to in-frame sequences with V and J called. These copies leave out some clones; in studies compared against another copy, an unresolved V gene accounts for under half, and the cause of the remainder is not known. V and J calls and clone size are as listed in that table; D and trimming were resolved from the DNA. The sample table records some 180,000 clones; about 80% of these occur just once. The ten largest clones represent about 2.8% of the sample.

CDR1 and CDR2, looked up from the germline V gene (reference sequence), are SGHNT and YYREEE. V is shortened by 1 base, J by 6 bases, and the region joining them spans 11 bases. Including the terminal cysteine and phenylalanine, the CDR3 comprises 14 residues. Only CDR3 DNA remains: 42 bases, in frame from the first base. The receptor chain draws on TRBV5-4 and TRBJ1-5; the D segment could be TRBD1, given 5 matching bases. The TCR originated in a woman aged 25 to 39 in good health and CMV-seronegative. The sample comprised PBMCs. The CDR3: CASSLMGGGQPQHF. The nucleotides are TGTGCCAGCAGCTTGATGGGGGGAGGTCAGCCCCAGCATTTT.